The source of this T cell receptor beta chain is a study of T cells after posttransplantation cyclophosphamide listed by TCRdb under 2016. A note on the overall study: The study tracked T cell repertoire reconstitution by TRB sequencing after myeloablative bone marrow transplantation using posttransplantation cyclophosphamide as GVHD prophylaxis. Because TRA and TRB clonality were tightly correlated in 9 or 10 samples, subsequent TCR analyses were focused on TRB only. Antigen receptor sequencing was done on samples from roughly 35 PTCy-treated patients and from approximately 17 related bone marrow donors of those patients. Blood from every one of the roughly 30 PTCy patients who had 1-year posttransplant specimens underwent TRB sequencing. Public TRB sequences were compared against a database of over 3,000 sequences linked to responses to pathogens, tumor antigens, self-antigens and alloantigens. In 3 patients, up to about 3 additional blood samples taken between 2 and 5.2 years after transplant also underwent TRB sequencing, as did pretransplant blood from 4 patients. Here is what the overall study found, with its caveats: At 1-2 months, donor-recipient similarity was low but rose over the first year, and the later blood repertoires were often dominated by donor CD8+ memory clones. The TRB repertoires of T cells infiltrating skin or GI tract showed only limited overlap with the TRB repertoires of T cells in blood. Across more than 40 patients, TRB clonality was highly associated with recipient CMV seropositivity and CMV reactivation, and diversity in PTCy patients was similar to diversity in CNI/methotrexate controls.

Related bone marrow donors provided peripheral blood samples on the day of marrow donation. Peripheral blood and bone marrow mononuclear cells were isolated by Ficoll-Hypaque density centrifugation and were cryopreserved. A word on this clone: No antigen is known for it. Base qualities are missing; no much larger clone stands one base away.

The CDR3 covers 15 residues, taking in both the cysteine and the phenylalanine. Only the CDR3 DNA stays, 45 bases, in frame from base 1. Sequences WSHSY (CDR1) and SAAADI (CDR2) are obtained from the germline V gene. V is shortened by 0 bases, J by 8 bases, and the region joining them spans 16 bases. Genomic DNA was used for TRB sequencing, which was performed with the immunoSEQ assay at survey resolution or with the hsTCRB kit. The authors' pipeline ran thus. Initial read processing used immunoSEQ software, and repertoire analyses used the LymphoSeq R package. Clonality was computed as 1 minus normalized Shannon entropy, and a Gini coefficient was also calculated for each TRB dataset. To infer phenotypes in unsorted samples, TRB sequences from sorted subsets of the recipient or donor were mapped onto unsorted samples from the same recipient. Sourced from immuneACCESS, this table was stored by TCRdb with only in-frame sequences that have V and J called. A share of the clones is absent; for the studies checked, an unresolved V gene accounts for under half, and the remainder has no known explanation. That table supplies the V and J calls and clone size; D and trimming were determined from the DNA. Here the sample has tens of thousands of clones; 85% to 95% occur a single time. Together, the top ten hold about 3% of the sample.

The receptor's source is a woman under 40 in good health and a related stem cell transplant donor. The chain is made from TRBV10-2 and TRBJ1-2; a weak D assignment points to TRBD1 (6 bases agree). Input material: PBMCs. At the DNA level, the sequence is TGCGCCAGCAGTGAGTCGAGGGGGGGCGCGAGGGGCTACACCTTC. The encoded protein is CASSESRGGARGYTF.